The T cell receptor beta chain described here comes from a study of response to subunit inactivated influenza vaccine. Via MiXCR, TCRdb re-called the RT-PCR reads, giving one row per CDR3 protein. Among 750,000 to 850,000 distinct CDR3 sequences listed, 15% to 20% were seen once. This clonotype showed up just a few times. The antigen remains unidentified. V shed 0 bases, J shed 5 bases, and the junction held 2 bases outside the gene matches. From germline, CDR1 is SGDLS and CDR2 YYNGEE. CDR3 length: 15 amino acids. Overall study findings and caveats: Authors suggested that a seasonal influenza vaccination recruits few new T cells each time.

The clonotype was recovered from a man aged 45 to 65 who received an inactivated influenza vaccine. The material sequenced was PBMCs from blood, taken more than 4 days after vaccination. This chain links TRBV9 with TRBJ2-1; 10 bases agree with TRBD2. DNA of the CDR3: TGTGCCAGCAGCGTAGGTACTAGCGGGAACAATGAGCAGTTCTTC. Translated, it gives CASSVGTSGNNEQFF.